This is a list of T cell receptor beta chains from one sample in a study of a mutant IDH1 vaccine in newly diagnosed glioma. TCRdb keeps only in-frame clones here, not all; method: immunoSEQ multiplex PCR. The sample records approximately 31,000 clones, 82% being singletons. These receptors' targets are unknown. The sequencing used PBMCs, collected from a glioma patient whose treatment included an IDH1 peptide vaccine. The source of these receptors is a woman in her late teens or twenties with glioma. Both conserved end residues are part of each CDR3. Each record gives: clone size, D gene, J gene, V gene, CDR3 protein, CDR3 DNA. A D gene is named only where the DNA matches it firmly. Where a row states a size, it is once, few, many or the class of an expanded clone; other rows omit it.

- | TRBD2 | TRBJ2-3 | TRBV2 | CASRLAGGPDTQYF | TGTGCCAGCAGACTAGCGGGGGGTCCAGATACGCAGTATTTT
once | - | TRBJ2-5 | TRBV6-5 | CASSYFAGETQYF | TGTGCCAGCAGTTACTTCGCCGGAGAGACCCAGTACTTC
once | - | TRBJ1-2 | TRBV5-8 | CASSQAGGVANYGYTF | TGTGCCAGCAGCCAAGCGGGGGGGGTCGCTAACTATGGCTACACCTTC
once | - | TRBJ2-1 | TRBV15 | CATSDRDTSGYEQFF | TGTGCCACCAGCGACCGGGACACCTCTGGATATGAGCAGTTCTTC
- | - | TRBJ1-4 | TRBV9 | CASSPGALEGKLFF | TGTGCCAGCAGCCCCGGGGCCTTGGAGGGAAAACTGTTTTTT
- | - | TRBJ1-2 | TRBV15 | CATSRARDGSYGYTF | TGTGCCACCAGCAGAGCTCGGGACGGCAGCTATGGCTACACCTTC
- | - | TRBJ2-2 | TRBV2 | CASSLRDHTGELFF | TGTGCCAGCAGTCTTAGGGATCACACCGGGGAGCTGTTTTTT
- | - | TRBJ1-2 | TRBV19 | CASSAQGGGYTF | TGTGCCAGTAGTGCTCAGGGTGGCGGCTACACCTTC
once | - | TRBJ2-7 | TRBV11-2 | CASSLLGQNYEQYF | TGTGCCAGCAGCCTGCTTGGACAGAACTACGAGCAGTACTTC
- | - | TRBJ1-1 | TRBV28 | CASGWGNTEAFF | TGTGCCAGCGGTTGGGGGAACACTGAAGCTTTCTTT
- | - | TRBJ2-1 | TRBV6-6 | CASSYSRVYNEQFF | TGTGCCAGCAGTTACTCGCGGGTTTACAATGAGCAGTTCTTC
medium-sized | - | TRBJ1-2 | TRBV9 | CASSVAKVSEGRTHYGYTF | TGTGCCAGCAGCGTAGCTAAGGTGTCGGAGGGGCGAACTCACTATGGCTACACCTTC
- | - | TRBJ2-7 | TRBV19 | CASSIGNEQYF | TGTGCCAGTAGTATAGGGAACGAGCAGTACTTC
- | - | TRBJ2-3 | TRBV10-2 | CASRDQGTSTDTQYF | TGCGCCAGCAGAGATCAGGGGACTAGCACAGATACGCAGTATTTT
- | - | TRBJ1-2 | TRBV5-4 | CASSTETGWGYTF | TGTGCCAGCAGCACCGAAACAGGGTGGGGCTACACCTTC
- | - | TRBJ1-5 | TRBV28 | CASSSGTRGLNQPQHF | TGTGCCAGCAGTTCCGGGACTAGGGGACTCAATCAGCCCCAGCATTTT
- | - | TRBJ2-5 | TRBV19 | CASSPRGAETQYF | TGTGCCAGTAGTCCCCGAGGAGCAGAGACCCAGTACTTC
once | - | TRBJ2-3 | TRBV11-2 | CASSLDQLQADTQYF | TGTGCCAGCAGCTTAGATCAGCTCCAGGCAGATACGCAGTATTTT
- | TRBD2 | TRBJ2-3 | TRBV19 | CASSIDSLSGGQADTQYF | TGTGCCAGTAGTATAGATTCTCTCTCGGGGGGGCAAGCAGATACGCAGTATTTT
- | - | TRBJ2-5 | TRBV7-6 | CASSLGGPGVSETQYF | TGTGCCAGCAGCTTAGGGGGGCCGGGGGTTTCGGAGACCCAGTACTTC
once | - | TRBJ2-7 | TRBV5-5 | CASSLGVFSYEQYF | TGTGCCAGCAGCTTAGGTGTTTTCTCCTACGAGCAGTACTTC
- | TRBD1 | TRBJ2-7 | TRBV19 | CASSIDGDRLYEQYF | TGTGCCAGTAGTATTGATGGGGACAGGTTATACGAGCAGTACTTC
- | TRBD1 | TRBJ1-2 | TRBV28 | CASLNRGLSRNYGYTF | TGTGCCAGCCTTAACAGGGGGCTATCCCGAAACTATGGCTACACCTTC
once | TRBD1 | TRBJ1-4 | TRBV9 | CASGGQGRDEKLFF | TGTGCCAGCGGGGGACAGGGGAGAGATGAAAAACTGTTTTTT
- | TRBD2 | TRBJ2-1 | TRBV6-6 | CASSYGGRASSEQFF | TGTGCCAGCAGTTATGGCGGGAGGGCCAGCAGTGAGCAGTTCTTC
- | TRBD2 | TRBJ2-2 | TRBV4-1 | CASSQADYRGGTGELFF | TGCGCCAGCAGCCAAGCCGACTACCGGGGGGGGACCGGGGAGCTGTTTTTT
- | - | TRBJ1-4 | TRBV7-9 | CASSLEGGEREKLFF | TGTGCCAGCAGCTTAGAGGGGGGAGAAAGGGAAAAACTGTTTTTT
- | - | TRBJ1-1 | TRBV2 | CASSDLDLNTEAFF | TGTGCCAGCAGTGACTTGGACTTGAACACTGAAGCTTTCTTT
- | - | TRBJ2-7 | TRBV6-5 | CASSYSGPYEQYF | TGTGCCAGCAGTTACAGCGGCCCCTACGAGCAGTACTTC
once | TRBD2 | TRBJ2-1 | TRBV11-2 | CASSSHGLAGVSQFF | TGTGCCAGCAGCTCTCACGGACTAGCGGGAGTTTCGCAGTTCTTC
- | TRBD1 | TRBJ1-1 | TRBV19 | CASSMAGGSEAFF | TGTGCCAGTAGTATGGCAGGGGGCTCTGAAGCTTTCTTT
- | TRBD1 | TRBJ1-1 | TRBV10-3 | CAIRRTGGVGETEAFF | TGTGCCATCAGGCGGACAGGGGGCGTGGGGGAGACTGAAGCTTTCTTT
- | - | TRBJ1-1 | TRBV7-8 | CASSLGETGRAFF | TGTGCCAGCAGCTTAGGGGAGACAGGCAGAGCTTTCTTT
- | TRBD2 | TRBJ2-5 | TRBV10-3 | CAISVGLVVETQYF | TGTGCCATCAGTGTGGGACTAGTTGTAGAGACCCAGTACTTC